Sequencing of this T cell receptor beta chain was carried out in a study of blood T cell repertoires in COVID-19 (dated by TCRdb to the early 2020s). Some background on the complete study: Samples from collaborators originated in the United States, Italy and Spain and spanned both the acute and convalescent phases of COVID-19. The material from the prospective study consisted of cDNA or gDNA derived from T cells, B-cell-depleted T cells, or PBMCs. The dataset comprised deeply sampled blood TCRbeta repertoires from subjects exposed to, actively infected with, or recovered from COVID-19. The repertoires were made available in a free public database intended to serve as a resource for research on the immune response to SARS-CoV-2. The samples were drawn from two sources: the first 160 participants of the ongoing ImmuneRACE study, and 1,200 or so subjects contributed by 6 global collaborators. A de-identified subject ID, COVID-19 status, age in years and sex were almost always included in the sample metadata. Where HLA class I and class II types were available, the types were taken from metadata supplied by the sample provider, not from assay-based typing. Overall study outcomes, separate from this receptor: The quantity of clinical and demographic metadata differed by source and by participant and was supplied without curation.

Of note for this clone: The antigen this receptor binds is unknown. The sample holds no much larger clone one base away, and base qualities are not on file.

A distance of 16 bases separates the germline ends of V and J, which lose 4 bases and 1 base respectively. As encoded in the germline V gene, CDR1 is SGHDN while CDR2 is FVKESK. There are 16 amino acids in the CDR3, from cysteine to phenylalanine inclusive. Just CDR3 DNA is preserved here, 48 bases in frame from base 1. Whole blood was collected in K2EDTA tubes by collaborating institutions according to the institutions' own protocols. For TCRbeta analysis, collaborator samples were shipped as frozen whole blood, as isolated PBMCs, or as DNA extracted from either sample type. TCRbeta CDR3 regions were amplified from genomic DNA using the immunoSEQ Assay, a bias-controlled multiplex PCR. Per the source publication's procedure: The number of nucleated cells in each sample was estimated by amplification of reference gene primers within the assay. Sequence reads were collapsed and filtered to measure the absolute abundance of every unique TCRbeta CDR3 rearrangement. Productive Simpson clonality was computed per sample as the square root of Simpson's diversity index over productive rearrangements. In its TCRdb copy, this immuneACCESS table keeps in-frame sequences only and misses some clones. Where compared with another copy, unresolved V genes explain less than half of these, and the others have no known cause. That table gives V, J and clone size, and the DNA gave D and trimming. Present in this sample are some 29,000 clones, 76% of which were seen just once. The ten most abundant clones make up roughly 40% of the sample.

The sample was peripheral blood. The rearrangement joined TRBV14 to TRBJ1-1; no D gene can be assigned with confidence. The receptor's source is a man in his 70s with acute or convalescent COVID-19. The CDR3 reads CASSPPRGGWNTEAFF. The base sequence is TGTGCCAGCAGCCCACCCCGTGGAGGTTGGAACACTGAAGCTTTCTTT.